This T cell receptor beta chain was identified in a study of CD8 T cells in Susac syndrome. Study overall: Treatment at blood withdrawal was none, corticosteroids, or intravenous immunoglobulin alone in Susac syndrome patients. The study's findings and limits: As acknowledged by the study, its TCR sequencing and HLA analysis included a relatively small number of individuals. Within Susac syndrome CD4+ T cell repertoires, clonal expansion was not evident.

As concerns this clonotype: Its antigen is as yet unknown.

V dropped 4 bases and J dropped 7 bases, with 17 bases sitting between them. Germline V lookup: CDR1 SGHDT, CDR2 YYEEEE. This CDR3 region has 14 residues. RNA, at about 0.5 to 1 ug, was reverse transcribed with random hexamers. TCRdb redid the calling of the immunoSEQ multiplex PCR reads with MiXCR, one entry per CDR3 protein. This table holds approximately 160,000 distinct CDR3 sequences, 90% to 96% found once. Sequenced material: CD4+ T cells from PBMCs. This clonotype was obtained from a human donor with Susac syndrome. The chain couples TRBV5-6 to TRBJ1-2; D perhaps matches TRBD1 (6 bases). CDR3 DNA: TGTGCCAGCAGCCTTCCGGGGGGGGCTCTTGGCTACACCTTC. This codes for CASSLPGGALGYTF.